Listed below are T cell receptor beta chains from one sample, sequenced in a study of human T cells and chemical hapten exposure. TCRdb used MiXCR to reprocess the RACE reads, holding one entry per CDR3 protein. The repertoire holds 200,000 to 300,000 distinct CDR3 sequences, with about 9.4% as singletons. The sequenced sample was whole blood, obtained in connection with sensitization to the hapten diphenylcyclopropenone (DPC). These TCRs come from a middle-aged woman with alopecia areata. Some clones in this sample may be carry-over from other donors' samples. Both conserved end residues are part of each CDR3. D genes are given only for firm matches. The size entry is marked missing in some rows and otherwise reads once, few, many or a size class.

>-|few|TRBJ2-1|TRBV12-3/TRBV12-4
TGTGCCAGCAGTCGACAGTACTACAATGAGCAGTTCTTC
CASSRQYYNEQFF
>TRBD1|-|TRBJ2-1|TRBV24-1
TGTGCCACCAGTGATTCCAGGACAGGGTGGAGTGAGCAGTTCTTC
CATSDSRTGWSEQFF
>-|-|TRBJ1-2|TRBV29-1
TGCAGCGTTAACGCTCCAAGGACCCGTGTCACCTTC
CSVNAPRTRVTF
>-|-|TRBJ2-1|TRBV12-3/TRBV12-4
TGTGCCAGCACCATCCTTAGGGCGTCGGGTTACAATGAGCAGTTCTTC
CASTILRASGYNEQFF
>-|many|TRBJ1-4|TRBV6-5
TGTGCCAGCAGTTACTCGCCAGGAGAAAAACTGTTTTTT
CASSYSPGEKLFF
>-|-|TRBJ2-1|TRBV20-1
TGCAGTGCTAGCGACCCCCCAGTTTACAATGAGCAGTTCTTC
CSASDPPVYNEQFF
>-|-|TRBJ1-5|TRBV20-1
TGCAGTGTCCCGACAGGCCCCAATCAGCCCCAGCATTTT
CSVPTGPNQPQHF
>-|few|TRBJ2-1|TRBV5-1
TGCGCCAGCAGCTTGGCCGGCGCAGGGACCTACAATGAGCAGTTCTTC
CASSLAGAGTYNEQFF
>-|-|TRBJ1-2|TRBV20-1
TGCAGTGTACAGACCGCTAACTATGGCTACACCTTC
CSVQTANYGYTF
>TRBD1|-|TRBJ2-5|TRBV28
TGTGCCAGCAGTACCCCCGGGACAGGGGGCCGAAACCAAGAGACCCAGTACTTC
CASSTPGTGGRNQETQYF
>-|-|TRBJ1-1|TRBV28
TGTGCCAGCAGTACCGCGGGGCTGAACACTGAAGCTTTCTTT
CASSTAGLNTEAFF
>-|-|TRBJ2-1|TRBV7-2
TGTGCCAGCAGCTTAGATTGGACCGCCAATGAGCAGTTCTTC
CASSLDWTANEQFF
>-|-|TRBJ2-3|TRBV27
TGTGCCAGCAGTGTGACGTCGGCAGATACGCAGTATTTT
CASSVTSADTQYF
>TRBD1|-|TRBJ2-1|TRBV4-2
TGTGCCAGCAGCCCAGAAGGTCCTATGGGACAGGGGGATCGGCAGTTCTTC
CASSPEGPMGQGDRQFF
>TRBD1|-|TRBJ2-7|TRBV28
TGTGCCAGCGTCTCTTCCGGGACAGGAGACTTCTACGAGCAGTACTTC
CASVSSGTGDFYEQYF
>TRBD1|many|TRBJ2-6|TRBV29-1
TGCAGCGTGGACCCGGGACAGGGGGCCTCTGGGGCCAACGTCCTGACTTTC
CSVDPGQGASGANVLTF
>TRBD2|few|TRBJ2-1|TRBV4-2
TGTGCCAGCAGCCAAGATAGGGCTAGCGGGTATCAGTTCTTC
CASSQDRASGYQFF
>-|-|TRBJ1-1|TRBV12-3/TRBV12-4
TGTGCCAGCAGTTTGGGGGTTACGAACACTGAAGCTTTCTTT
CASSLGVTNTEAFF